The 8 T cell receptor beta chains in this list originate from one sample, sequenced in a study of PD-1 blockade in classical Hodgkin lymphoma. Time point: cycle 4 day 1 (C4D1), after six to seven weeks of nivolumab. Each patient experienced a relapse that followed autologous stem cell transplantation, and brentuximab vedotin exposure varied. From thawed PBMCs, CD4+ T cells were purified using magnetic negative selection. Clones were read by immunoSEQ multiplex PCR, and TCRdb kept only the in-frame ones, dropping some. The data contain roughly 20,000 clones, roughly 80% of them singletons. The specimen was CD4+ T cells from blood, collected before the fourth cycle of nivolumab. All receptors come from a human donor with classical Hodgkin lymphoma.

The CDR3 DNA is TGTGCCAGCAGCTTAGTATCGGGGGGTAAAAGGGCCAACGTCCTGACTTTC. Protein: CASSLVSGGKRANVLTF. V is TRBV11-2 and J is TRBJ2-6; 7 positions agree with TRBD2. V was pared by 1 base and J by 5 bases, with 8 bases of the junction left unmatched. Germline CDR1 reads SGHAT; CDR2 reads FQNNGV. This CDR3 has 17 residues.

The chain employs TRBV7-9 and TRBJ1-4; D might be TRBD1 (5 bases). Germline CDR1 is SEHNR and CDR2 is FQNEAQ (reference sequence). This CDR3 comprises 16 residues. V lost 5 bases and J lost 0, with 13 bases in between. CDR3 residues: CASSVGTRATNEKLFF. The CDR3 nucleotides are TGTGCCAGCAGCGTAGGGACGAGGGCAACTAATGAAAAACTGTTTTTT.

The rearrangement uses TRBV4-1 and TRBJ1-2; D is possibly TRBD1 (5 bases). CDR1 is MGHRA, CDR2 YSYEKL, per germline. Trimming left V 0 bases short and J 1 base short, with 24 bases between. CDR3 size: 20 residues. The CDR3, as DNA: TGCGCCAGCAGCCAAGACAGATTTTTTGCCAGGCCAGGGAGTAACTATGGCTACACCTTC. As protein: CASSQDRFFARPGSNYGYTF.

The chain recombines TRBV19 with TRBJ2-7, with 7 bases aligning to TRBD2. The CDR3 is made up of 14 amino acids. The ends lost 5 bases at V and 6 bases at J; junction bases unmatched: 10. The V gene's germline CDR1 is LNHDA and CDR2 SQIVND (reference sequence). The CDR3: CASSLTTSSGEQYF. DNA for the CDR3: TGTGCCAGTAGTCTCACGACTAGCTCGGGCGAGCAGTACTTC. Filled out from reference TRBV19 and TRBJ2-7, the complete variable domain reads DGGITQSPKYLFRKEGQNVTLSCEQNLNHDAMYWYRQDPGQGLRLIYYSQIVNDFQKGDIAEGYSVSREKKESFPLTVTSAQKNPTAFYLCASSLTTSSGEQYFGPGTRLTVT.

This clone was found a few times. This chain uses TRBV27 with TRBJ1-6; no firm D call. CDR3 size: 16 residues. The germline gives CDR1 MNHEY, CDR2 SMNVEV (reference sequence). Trimming pared 5 bases from V and 0 bases from J, leaving 11 bases between. CDR3: CASSPEILSYNSPLHF. CDR3 bases: TGTGCCAGCAGTCCCGAGATACTCTCCTATAATTCACCCCTCCACTTT.

This clone has more than one count but fewer than ten. The V call is TRBV5-1, the J call TRBJ2-5, with no clear D. CDR1 SGHRS and CDR2 YFSETQ come from the germline V gene. Trimming took 0 bases from V and 3 from J, leaving 12 bases between them. The CDR3 contains 15 residues. In nucleotides, the CDR3 is TGCGCCAGCAGCTTGGTGCCCAGTCAGGAAGAGACCCAGTACTTC. It yields the protein CASSLVPSQEETQYF.

This clone has just one count. The J gene is TRBJ2-1, the V gene TRBV5-1, with D maybe TRBD1 (5 bases). CDR1 SGHRS and CDR2 YFSETQ come from the germline V gene. This CDR3 is built from 13 residues. V lost 6 bases and J 8 bases, leaving 15 bases between the germline ends. For the CDR3, the DNA is TGCGCCAGCATGGGCAGGGCGTACGATGAGCAGTTCTTC. The encoded protein is CASMGRAYDEQFF. The complete variable domain, with remaining parts taken from reference TRBV5-1 and TRBJ2-1, reads KAGVTQTPRYLIKTRGQQVTLSCSPISGHRSVSWYQQTPGQGLQFLFEYFSETQRNKGNFPGRFSGRQFSNSRSEMNVSTLELGDSALYLCASMGRAYDEQFFGPGTRLTVL.

V and J are TRBV7-2 and TRBJ1-2; weak D call: TRBD1 (6 bases). Germline CDR1 is SGHTA and CDR2 is FQGNSA. Trimming cost V 1 base and J 5 bases, with 17 bases left between them. This CDR3 spans 16 amino acids. The CDR3 sequence: CASSLVQGSKGYGYTF. CDR3 nucleotides: TGTGCCAGCAGCTTAGTACAGGGCTCGAAAGGGTATGGCTACACCTTC.